This entry lists 3 T cell receptor beta chains sequenced from one sample in a study of T-cell reconstitution after alpha-beta-depleted transplantation in children. TCRbeta library construction was performed incorporating unique molecular identifiers. TCRdb redid the calling of the PCR reads with MiXCR, one entry per CDR3 protein. The sample gives a few hundred thousand distinct CDR3 sequences, around 17% of which show up once; roughly 3.3% is in the top ten. The specimen comprised PBMCs from the stem cell graft donor, sampled from the stem cell graft. The receptors here all came from a human donor who donated a stem cell graft to a child with acute lymphoblastic leukemia.

This clonotype was counted between two and nine times. The chain has TRBV20-1 and TRBJ2-7; the D is unclear. Germline CDR1 is DFQATT and CDR2 is SNEGSKA (reference sequence). CDR3 size: 12 residues. V lost 2 bases, J lost 1 base, and 6 bases lay in between. CDR3 region: CSARRFSYEQYF. The CDR3 nucleotides are TGCAGTGCTAGACGCTTTTCCTACGAGCAGTACTTC.

The chain couples TRBV9 to TRBJ2-1; perhaps TRBD1 as D (6 bases). Germline V gene lookup returns CDR1 SGDLS and CDR2 YYNGEE. This CDR3 comprises 16 residues. V lost 4 bases and J lost 0, with 14 bases in between. The DNA for the CDR3 is TGTGCCAGCAGCCCCCAGGGGAGAAGCTCCTACAATGAGCAGTTCTTC. This sequence encodes CASSPQGRSSYNEQFF.

There are a few counts of this clonotype. J is TRBJ1-1 and V is TRBV27; 12 bases agree with TRBD1. With 6 bases clipped from V and 5 bases from J, the junction kept 10 bases outside the gene matches. Germline V gene sequence: CDR1 MNHEY, CDR2 SMNVEV (reference sequence). This CDR3 contains 16 residues. The CDR3 DNA follows: TGTGCCAGCAGAGGCCGGGACAGGGGGCTGGAGACTGAAGCTTTCTTT. As protein: CASRGRDRGLETEAFF.